This TCR beta chain was captured by sequencing in a study of regulatory T cells in long-lasting Graves disease. The study's findings and limits: TRBV28, TRBJ1-2 and TRBJ2-5 were favored in persistent disease.

The time point here: persistent/refractory GD, antithyroid drugs over 5 years with positive TRAb. PBMC-extracted RNA yielded the TCR library. It was American Thyroid Association guidelines that determined Graves' disease diagnosis. An endocrinology department in Xi'an, China, supplied the patients. iRepertoire HTBI primers and Arm-PCR of CDR3 regions built TCR beta libraries. TCRdb used MiXCR to reprocess the multiplex PCR reads, holding one entry per CDR3 protein. The sample shows 400,000 to 500,000 distinct CDR3 sequences, roughly a fifth of them seen only once. Many counts were recorded for this clonotype. Antigen unknown. This CDR3 spans 15 amino acids. Germline lookup yields CDR1 SNHLY and CDR2 FYNNEI. The germline V and J ends were trimmed by 7 bases and 3 bases, with 16 bases remaining between them.

The material was peripheral blood mononuclear cells (PBMCs), obtained when the disease was refractory, from a patient treated with antithyroid drugs. The chain recombines TRBV2 with TRBJ1-5; D is uncertain. This clonotype was sampled from a female donor with Graves disease. The CDR3 is CASMPLGTSNQPQHF. CDR3 bases: TGTGCCAGCATGCCTCTAGGCACATCCAATCAGCCCCAGCATTTT.